One sample yielded the 17 T cell receptor beta chains listed below, sequenced in a study of blood T cell repertoires in COVID-19. This table comes from immunoSEQ multiplex PCR, and its TCRdb copy is limited to in-frame clones, with some not included. Of 130,000 or so clones in the sample, around 83% were seen once. Source material: peripheral blood. The source is a human donor in a cohort sampled during active COVID-19.

This clone was counted between two and nine times. The V call is TRBV20-1, the J call TRBJ2-1; TRBD1 might be the D (5 bases). The CDR3 is made up of 16 amino acids. Germline V gives CDR1 DFQATT, CDR2 SNEGSKA (reference sequence). V was pared by 3 bases and J by 4 bases, with 19 bases between. CDR3 amino acids: CSASQTRQGVYNEQFF. In DNA form, the CDR3 reads TGCAGTGCTAGTCAGACCAGGCAGGGCGTGTACAATGAGCAGTTCTTC.

In DNA, the CDR3 is TGTGCCAGCAGCTCGGGACAGGGAATTACCGGGGAGCTGTTTTTT. Its translation is CASSSGQGITGELFF. The chain combines TRBV7-2 with TRBJ2-2; 9 bases are shared with TRBD1. Germline CDR1 reads SGHTA; CDR2 reads FQGNSA. There are 15 residues in the CDR3. The V and J ends lost 4 bases and 5 bases, in that order; junction bases with no gene match: 5.

This clone was observed once. Other DNA sequences in the same sample also yield this CDR3. V and J are TRBV28 and TRBJ1-2; 7 positions agree with TRBD1. Germline CDR1 reads MDHEN; CDR2 reads SYDVKM. The CDR3 covers 15 residues. V shed 2 bases, J shed 2 bases, and the junction held 5 bases outside the gene matches. The CDR3 protein is CASSLLRGWNYGYTF. DNA for the CDR3: TGTGCCAGCAGTTTACTCAGGGGGTGGAACTATGGCTACACCTTC.

The table lists this clone with many counts. V and J are TRBV30 and TRBJ1-5, with 8 bases aligning to TRBD1. V dropped 5 bases and J dropped 2; count of bases not matched to a gene: 2. This CDR3 is 13 amino acids long. CDR1 is GTSNPN, CDR2 SVGIG, per germline (reference sequence). The CDR3 loop is CAWQGARNQPQHF. As DNA, the CDR3 is TGTGCCTGGCAGGGGGCCCGCAATCAGCCCCAGCATTTT.

The CDR3: CASSLRVPPGWQFF. The DNA of the CDR3 is TGTGCCAGCAGCCTCCGGGTTCCTCCGGGGTGGCAGTTCTTC. V and J are TRBV3-1 (or the pseudogene TRBV3-2) and TRBJ2-1, with a tentative D call TRBD2 (5 bases). Germline V lookup: CDR1 LGHDT, CDR2 YNNKEL (reference sequence). Trimming removed 4 bases at V and 12 bases at J, with 19 bases between. This CDR3 comprises 14 residues.

The rearrangement links TRBV7-9 to TRBJ1-1; D gene uncertain. This CDR3 has 15 residues. Germline CDR1 reads SEHNR; CDR2 reads FQNEAQ (reference sequence). The V end was cut by 1 base, the J end by 0 bases, with 9 bases between. CDR3: CASSLGSALNTEAFF. In nucleotides, the CDR3 is TGTGCCAGCAGCTTAGGGAGCGCCTTGAACACTGAAGCTTTCTTT.

The V and J genes are TRBV6-5 and TRBJ2-7; perhaps TRBD2 as D (6 bases). V dropped 6 bases and J dropped 3 bases, with 18 bases sitting between them. This CDR3 has 15 amino acids. Germline CDR1 reads MNHEY; CDR2 reads SVGAGI. This CDR3 reads CASREGQGKGYEQYF. DNA of the CDR3: TGTGCCAGCAGGGAGGGGCAGGGAAAAGGCTACGAGCAGTACTTC.

The chain employs TRBV6-4 and TRBJ2-1; 12 bases fit TRBD2. After removal of 4 bases from V and 4 bases from J, the junction contained 5 bases not matched to a gene. The CDR3 is 16 residues long. Germline V gives CDR1 MRHNA, CDR2 SNTAGT. CDR3 coding DNA: TGTGCCAGCAGTGTGACCGGGACTAGCGGGTACAATGAGCAGTTCTTC. Amino acid sequence: CASSVTGTSGYNEQFF.

V is TRBV7-2 and J is TRBJ2-1, with D tentatively TRBD2 (6 bases). Trimming removed 5 bases at V and 1 base at J, with 15 bases between. CDR1 and CDR2 (germline): SGHTA, FQGNSA. The CDR3 totals 16 residues. The CDR3 bases are TGTGCCAGCAGCGCGCCCGGGGGAAGATCCTACAATGAGCAGTTCTTC. It specifies CASSAPGGRSYNEQFF.

The V call is TRBV4-1, the J call TRBJ1-5, with D possibly TRBD1 on 5 matching bases. V was trimmed by 3 bases and J by 6 bases, leaving 15 bases between them. Germline-derived CDR1 and CDR2 are MGHRA and YSYEKL. The CDR3 spans 15 residues. The CDR3 region is CASSQGGGWTQPQHF. The CDR3 nucleotides read TGCGCCAGCAGCCAGGGGGGAGGGTGGACTCAGCCCCAGCATTTT.

A remark on this clone: The junction does not match germline at one end; this may be a read error. The chain combines TRBV19 with TRBJ1-5; no firm D call. The CDR3 totals 16 residues. Germline CDR1 is LNHDA and CDR2 is SQIVND (reference sequence). Written as DNA, the CDR3 is TGTGCCAGTAGCATAGGAGGCCTCGGGAGCAATCAGCCCCAGCATTTT. Translation: CASSIGGLGSNQPQHF.

The chain combines TRBV6-5 with TRBJ2-7; the match to TRBD1 covers 7 bases. The germline gives CDR1 MNHEY, CDR2 SVGAGI. This CDR3 contains 15 residues. With V trimmed by 2 bases and J by 6 bases, 10 bases remained unmatched. In DNA form, the CDR3 reads TGTGCCAGCAGTTACCAAGGGGGCCGAGCAGCCGAGCAGTACTTC. This codes for CASSYQGGRAAEQYF.

V is TRBV5-6 and J is TRBJ2-7; a weak D match, TRBD1 (6 bases). In germline, CDR1 is SGHDT, CDR2 YYEEEE. The CDR3 runs to 16 residues. V lost 0 bases and J 0 bases, leaving 13 bases between the germline ends. The CDR3 coding sequence is TGTGCCAGCAGCTTGGGGCTTGACAGGAGCTCCTACGAGCAGTACTTC. It is translated as CASSLGLDRSSYEQYF.

The J gene is TRBJ2-7, the V gene TRBV7-9; 11 positions agree with TRBD2. Germline trimming cut 1 base from V and 4 bases from J; bases unmatched to any gene: 3. This CDR3 contains 15 residues. Per the germline V gene, CDR1 is SEHNR and CDR2 is FQNEAQ (reference sequence). CDR3 coding DNA: TGTGCCAGCAGCTTAGATCCTAGCGGGAGGTACGAGCAGTACTTC. Protein product: CASSLDPSGRYEQYF.

The chain couples TRBV6-5 to TRBJ2-7; no reliable D call. Germline V gene lookup returns CDR1 MNHEY and CDR2 SVGAGI. This CDR3 comprises 14 residues. V gave up 6 bases and J gave up 0 bases, with 12 bases separating them. The chain's CDR3 is CASRRDPSSYEQYF. The CDR3 DNA reads TGTGCCAGCAGAAGAGATCCGAGCTCCTACGAGCAGTACTTC.

This chain links TRBV19 with TRBJ2-3; 12 bases are shared with TRBD2. The CDR3 has 15 amino acids. CDR1 LNHDA and CDR2 SQIVND come from the germline V gene (reference sequence). J was trimmed by 2 bases and V by 6 bases; bases with no gene match: 3. The chain's CDR3 is CASRRLAGDTDTQYF. The CDR3, as DNA: TGTGCCAGTAGACGACTAGCGGGAGACACAGATACGCAGTATTTT.

The CDR3 DNA reads TGTGCCATCAGTGGTGTGGGACAGGGTTTGGAGACCCAGTACTTC. Protein sequence: CAISGVGQGLETQYF. The chain combines TRBV10-3 with TRBJ2-5; 9 bases are shared with TRBD1. Germline CDR1 reads ENHRY; CDR2 reads SYGVKD. Trimming at V came to 4 bases and at J to 5 bases, leaving 8 bases not matched to a gene. The CDR3 totals 15 residues.